The 10 T cell receptor beta chains presented below share a single source sample, sequenced in a study of blood T cell repertoires in COVID-19. The table came from immunoSEQ multiplex PCR; TCRdb's copy has only in-frame clones and leaves some out. Of roughly 160,000 clones listed, about 88% are singletons. Sequenced input: peripheral blood. The source of these receptors is a man between 18 and 29 years old with acute or convalescent COVID-19.

V is TRBV2 and J is TRBJ1-2; unclear D gene. This CDR3 is 12 amino acids long. The germline V and J ends were trimmed by 7 bases and 5 bases, with 11 bases remaining between them. Germline CDR1 is SNHLY and CDR2 is FYNNEI. This CDR3 reads CASTVSPYGYTF. DNA of the CDR3: TGTGCCAGCACGGTATCACCTTATGGCTACACCTTC.

J is TRBJ2-3 and V is TRBV30, with 13 positions matching TRBD2. The CDR3 totals 16 residues. CDR1 GTSNPN and CDR2 SVGIG come from the germline V gene (reference sequence). Trimming at V came to 3 bases and at J to 3 bases, leaving 6 bases not matched to a gene. The CDR3 here is CAWSDGLAGETDTQYF. DNA of the CDR3: TGTGCCTGGAGCGATGGACTAGCGGGGGAAACAGATACGCAGTATTTT.

The chain employs TRBV3-1 (or the pseudogene TRBV3-2) and TRBJ1-5; no clear D gene. V lost 0 bases, J lost 7 bases, and 7 bases lay in between. The CDR3 has 13 amino acids. Per the germline V gene, CDR1 is LGHDT and CDR2 is YNNKEL (reference sequence). DNA of the CDR3: TGTGCCAGCAGCCAAGAACCGGGACAGCCCCAGCATTTT. Translation: CASSQEPGQPQHF.

The chain joins TRBV5-6 to TRBJ1-3; D is possibly TRBD1 (5 bases). Trimming stripped 9 bases from V and 3 bases from J, with 10 bases between. This CDR3 is 12 amino acids long. Germline assignment: CDR1 SGHDT and CDR2 YYEEEE. Written as DNA, the CDR3 is TGTGCCACGGCAGGGAATGGAAACACCATATATTTT. This sequence encodes CATAGNGNTIYF. Variable domain in full (rest from reference TRBV5-6 and TRBJ1-3): DAGVTQSPTHLIKTRGQQVTLRCSPKSGHDTVSWYQQALGQGPQFIFQYYEEEERQRGNFPDRFSGHQFPNYSSELNVNALLLGDSALYLCATAGNGNTIYFGEGSWLTVV.

This chain joins TRBV2 and TRBJ1-5, with TRBD1 as a possible D gene (6 bases). V dropped 1 base and J dropped 5 bases, with 9 bases sitting between them. The CDR3 has 14 amino acids. Germline V gene lookup returns CDR1 SNHLY and CDR2 FYNNEI. The CDR3 DNA follows: TGTGCCAGCAGTGAAGGCGGGGGCCATCAGCCCCAGCATTTT. It translates to CASSEGGGHQPQHF.

CDR3 nucleotides: TGTGCCAGCAGCCCTAGCGCCTCCTACAATGAGCAGTTCTTC. Residues: CASSPSASYNEQFF. This rearrangement joins TRBV7-2 to TRBJ2-1; tentative D call: TRBD2 (6 bases). Trimming removed 5 bases at V and 0 bases at J, with 8 bases between. Germline CDR1 is SGHTA and CDR2 is FQGNSA. This CDR3 region has 14 residues.

This rearrangement joins TRBV6-5 to TRBJ2-1; D not certain. V lost 1 base and J lost 6, with 7 bases in between. The germline V gene has CDR1 MNHEY and CDR2 SVGAGI. The CDR3 sequence is 13 residues long. The CDR3 DNA reads TGTGCCAGCAGTTACTTCCCAGGCAATGAGCAGTTCTTC. It codes for CASSYFPGNEQFF.

The CDR3 sequence: CAWSFPRKRGNPSYEQYF. The CDR3 DNA is TGTGCCTGGAGTTTCCCCCGAAAGCGGGGAAATCCCTCCTACGAGCAGTACTTC. The gene calls are TRBV30 and TRBJ2-7, with 7 bases aligning to TRBD2. The germline gives CDR1 GTSNPN, CDR2 SVGIG (reference sequence). The junction had 16 bases not matched to a gene; V was cut back by 2 bases and J by 0 bases. The CDR3 covers 18 residues.

This clone was detected a few times. The chain carries TRBV11-2 and TRBJ2-7; 11 nucleotides align to TRBD1. V shed 5 bases, J shed 3 bases, and the junction held 15 bases outside the gene matches. Looked up from germline, CDR1 is SGHAT and CDR2 is FQNNGV. The CDR3 runs to 18 residues. CDR3 in DNA: TGTGCCAGCAGCATTCGGACAGGGGGCATGGGATTAAACTACGAGCAGTACTTC. It codes for CASSIRTGGMGLNYEQYF.

Here the CDR3 reads CASSVSGVAGELFF. The CDR3 DNA is TGTGCCAGCAGTGTTTCCGGGGTTGCCGGGGAGCTGTTTTTT. This chain joins TRBV6-4 and TRBJ2-2; a possible D gene is TRBD2 (5 bases). Germline values: CDR1 MRHNA, CDR2 SNTAGT. Trimming shortened V by 4 bases and J by 6 bases, and 12 bases separated the two germline ends. The CDR3 runs 14 residues.